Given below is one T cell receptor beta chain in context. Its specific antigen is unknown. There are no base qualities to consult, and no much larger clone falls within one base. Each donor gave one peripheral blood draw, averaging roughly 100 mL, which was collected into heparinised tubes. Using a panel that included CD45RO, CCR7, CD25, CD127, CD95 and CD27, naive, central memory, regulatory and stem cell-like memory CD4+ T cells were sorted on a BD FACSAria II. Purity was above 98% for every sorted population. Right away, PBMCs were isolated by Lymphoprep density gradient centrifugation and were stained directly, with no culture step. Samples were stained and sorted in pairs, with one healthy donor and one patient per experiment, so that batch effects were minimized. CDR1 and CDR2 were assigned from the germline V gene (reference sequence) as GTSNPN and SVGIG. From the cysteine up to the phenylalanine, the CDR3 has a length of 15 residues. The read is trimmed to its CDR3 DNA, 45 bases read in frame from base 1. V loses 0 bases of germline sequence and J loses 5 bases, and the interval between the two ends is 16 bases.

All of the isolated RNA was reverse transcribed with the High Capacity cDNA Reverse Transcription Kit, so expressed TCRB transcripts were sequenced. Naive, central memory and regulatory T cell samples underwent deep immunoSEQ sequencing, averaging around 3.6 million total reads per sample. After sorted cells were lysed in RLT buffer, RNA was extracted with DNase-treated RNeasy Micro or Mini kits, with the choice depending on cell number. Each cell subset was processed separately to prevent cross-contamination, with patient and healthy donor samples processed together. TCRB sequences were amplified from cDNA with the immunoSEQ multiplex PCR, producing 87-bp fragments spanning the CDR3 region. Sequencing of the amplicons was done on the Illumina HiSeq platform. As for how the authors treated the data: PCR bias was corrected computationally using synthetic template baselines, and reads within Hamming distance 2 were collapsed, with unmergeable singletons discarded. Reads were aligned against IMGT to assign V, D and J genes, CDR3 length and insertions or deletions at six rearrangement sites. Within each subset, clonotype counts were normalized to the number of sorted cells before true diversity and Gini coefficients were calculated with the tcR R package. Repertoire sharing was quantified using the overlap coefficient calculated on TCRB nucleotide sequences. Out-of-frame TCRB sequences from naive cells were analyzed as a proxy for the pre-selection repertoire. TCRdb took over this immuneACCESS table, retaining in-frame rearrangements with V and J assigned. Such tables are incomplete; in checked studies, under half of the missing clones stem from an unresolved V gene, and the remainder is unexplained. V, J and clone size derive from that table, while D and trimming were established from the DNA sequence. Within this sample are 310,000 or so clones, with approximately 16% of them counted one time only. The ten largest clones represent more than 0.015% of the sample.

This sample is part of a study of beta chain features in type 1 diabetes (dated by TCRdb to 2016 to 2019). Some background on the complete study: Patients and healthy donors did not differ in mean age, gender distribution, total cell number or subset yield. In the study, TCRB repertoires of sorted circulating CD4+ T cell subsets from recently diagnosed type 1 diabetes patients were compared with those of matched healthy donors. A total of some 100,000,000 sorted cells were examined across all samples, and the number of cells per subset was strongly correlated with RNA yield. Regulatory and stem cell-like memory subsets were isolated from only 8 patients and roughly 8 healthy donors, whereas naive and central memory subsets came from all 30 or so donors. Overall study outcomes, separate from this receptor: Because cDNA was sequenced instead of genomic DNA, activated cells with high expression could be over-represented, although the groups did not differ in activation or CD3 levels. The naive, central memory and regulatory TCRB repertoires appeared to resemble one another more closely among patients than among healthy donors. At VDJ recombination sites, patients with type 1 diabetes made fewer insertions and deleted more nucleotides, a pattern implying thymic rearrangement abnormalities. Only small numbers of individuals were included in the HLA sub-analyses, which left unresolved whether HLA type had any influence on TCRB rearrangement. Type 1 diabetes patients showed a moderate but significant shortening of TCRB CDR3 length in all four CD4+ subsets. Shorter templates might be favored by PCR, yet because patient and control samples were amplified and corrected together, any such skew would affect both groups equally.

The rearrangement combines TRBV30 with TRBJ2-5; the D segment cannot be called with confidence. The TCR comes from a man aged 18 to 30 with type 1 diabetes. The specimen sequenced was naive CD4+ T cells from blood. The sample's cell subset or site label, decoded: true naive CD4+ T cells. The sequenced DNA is TGTGCCTGGAGTGTACGAGGTACAATGATTGAGACCCAGTACTTC. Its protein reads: CAWSVRGTMIETQYF.